This T cell receptor beta chain was recorded in a study of shared clonotypes between healthy human individuals. Overall study context: CD8 memory received one plate per donor, CD8 naive two, CD4 memory three and CD4 naive three.

V dropped 3 bases and J dropped 2 bases, with 11 bases sitting between them. The CDR3 runs to 15 residues. Germline CDR1 and CDR2: SGHTA and FQGNSA. Every subset had its genomic DNA shared out evenly among several immunoSEQ plates. Some clones are missing from TCRdb's copy, which holds only in-frame ones; the method was immunoSEQ multiplex PCR. The sample contains 950,000 to 1,100,000 clones, about 75% of which appear only once. The sequence derives from a man aged 18-30 years in good health. Input material: memory CD4+ T cells sorted from blood. The subset: CD45RA-negative fraction. The rearrangement joins TRBV7-2 to TRBJ1-5, with D possibly TRBD1 on 5 matching bases. The DNA for the CDR3 is TGTGCCAGCAGCTTTCCAGGGTCGGGCAATCAGCCCCAGCATTTT. It is translated as CASSFPGSGNQPQHF. The variable domain in full, with the rest retrieved from reference TRBV7-2 and TRBJ1-5, is GAGVSQSPSNKVTEKGKDVELRCDPISGHTALYWYRQSLGQGLEFLIYFQGNSAPDKSGLPSDRFSAERTGGSVSTLTIQRTQQEDSAVYLCASSFPGSGNQPQHFGDGTRLSIL.